This TCR beta chain was sequenced for a study of control samples from healthy donors and cancer patients. Some clones are missing from TCRdb's copy, which holds only in-frame ones; the method was immunoSEQ multiplex PCR. The top ten hold about 1.5% of the sample, which has 120,000 or so clones, about 92% seen once. The TCR sequence derives from a middle-aged man with head and neck cancer. Sequencing was performed on PBMCs.

Here the CDR3 DNA reads TGTGCCAGTAGGAAAGGGAGGGGAAACACTGAAGCTTTCTTT. The encoded protein is CASRKGRGNTEAFF. This chain joins TRBV19 and TRBJ1-1, with D perhaps TRBD1 (5 bases). V lost 6 bases to trimming and J lost 2 bases, with 13 bases between them. Per germline, CDR1 LNHDA and CDR2 SQIVND (reference sequence). The CDR3 consists of 14 residues.